This T cell receptor (beta chain) was sequenced for a study of T cells after yellow fever vaccination (dated by TCRdb to between 2019 and 2020). Turning to the overall study: Libraries from fractions with low cell numbers were prepared with the SMART-Seq v4 Ultra Low Input RNA kit. Two healthy male donors, one aged 18 to 30 and one aged 30 to 40 years, made up the cohort. Blood was collected at multiple timepoints before and after primary and secondary immunization, and bulk PBMC replicates and cell subsets were isolated. Bulk TCR alpha and beta repertoires were sequenced longitudinally to track T-cell clones before and after primary and booster YFV17D yellow fever vaccination.

Remarks on this clonotype: Its recognized antigen is unknown. No base quality information exists; no much larger clone differs at one position.

On the study overall, not on this receptor specifically: A small share of clonotypes was detected in both CD4 and CD8 compartments, with the overlap likely arising from convergent recombination. After the booster, most clones that had expanded after primary vaccination were detected again (approximately 97% of CD4 and around nine tenths of CD8), suggesting broad maintenance of memory. The study included only a couple of donors, which limits how far the findings can be generalized. Compared with the primary T-cell response, the secondary T-cell response was weaker but faster, peaking on day 5 rather than day 15. Computational filtering was required because FACS-sorted repertoires could contain abundant contaminating clonotypes from the bulk population.

Here V drops 4 bases and J drops 4 bases, and the junction holds 7 bases not matched to any gene. CDR1 SGHRS and CDR2 YFSETQ are derived from the germline V gene. Taken from cysteine to phenylalanine, the CDR3 has 15 residues. Left in the record is the CDR3 DNA by itself, 45 bases read in frame from the first base. TCR cDNA was synthesized by 5'RACE template switching, through which a universal primer site and unique molecular identifiers were introduced. Priming for cDNA synthesis came from both the TCR alpha and TCR beta constant segments. Two PCR steps were used to amplify libraries, with sample barcodes and sequencing adapters being added in the second step. Sequencing of libraries was performed on Illumina HiSeq 2500 (2x100 bp) or NovaSeq (2x150 bp). As for how the authors treated the data: MIGEC was used to demultiplex reads and collapse the reads into UMI consensus sequences, and MiXCR was used for V(D)J alignment. Vaccine-responding clonotypes were defined with edgeR using replicate PBMC samples, requiring FDR below 0.01 and a log2 fold change above 5 up to day 15. CD4 or CD8 identity was assigned to each bulk clonotype according to whether the clonotype was present at higher abundance in the sequenced CD4 repertoire or the sequenced CD8 repertoire. Using fastp at Q25 and MiXCR, TCRdb reprocessed the public reads and kept productive beta chains. Duplicate CDR3 protein sequences are folded into a single record with the most common DNA and genes. In this record, the V and J calls reflect TCRdb's handling and not the investigators' own analysis. Counted in this sample were 620,000 or so distinct CDR3 sequences; 17% of them appeared once. The top ten clonotypes cover about 18% of the sample.

According to the study, the label for this sample's treatment or condition signals: live attenuated yellow fever vaccine strain. At each blood-draw timepoint, two biological replicates of bulk PBMCs were collected. A standard Ficoll-Paque protocol was used to isolate PBMCs from peripheral blood. TriZol was used to extract RNA from bulk PBMCs, from CD4 and CD8 fractions, and from dextramer-positive and dextramer-negative fractions. This sample comprised PBMCs, obtained about 5 days after the first yellow fever vaccination. The V gene is TRBV5-1 and the J gene is TRBJ2-2, with 7 middle bases fitting TRBD1. The clonotype comes from a young man who received the YFV17D yellow fever vaccine. At the DNA level, the sequence is TGCGCCAGCAGCGAGAACAGGGGTATCACCGGGGAGCTGTTTTTT. Its coded protein is CASSENRGITGELFF.